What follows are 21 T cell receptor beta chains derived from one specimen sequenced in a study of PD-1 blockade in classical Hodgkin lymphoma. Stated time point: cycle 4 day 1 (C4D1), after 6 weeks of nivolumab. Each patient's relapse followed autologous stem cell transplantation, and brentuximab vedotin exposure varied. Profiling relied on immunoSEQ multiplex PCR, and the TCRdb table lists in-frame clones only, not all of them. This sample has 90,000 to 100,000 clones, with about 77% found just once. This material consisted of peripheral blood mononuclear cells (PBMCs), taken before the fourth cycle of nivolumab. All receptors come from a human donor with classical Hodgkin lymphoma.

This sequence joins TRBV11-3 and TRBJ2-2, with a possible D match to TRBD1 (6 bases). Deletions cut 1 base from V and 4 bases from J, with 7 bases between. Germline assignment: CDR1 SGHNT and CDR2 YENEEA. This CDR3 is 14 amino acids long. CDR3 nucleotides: TGTGCCAGCAGCTTAGCCAGGGGCACCGGGGAGCTGTTTTTT. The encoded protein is CASSLARGTGELFF.

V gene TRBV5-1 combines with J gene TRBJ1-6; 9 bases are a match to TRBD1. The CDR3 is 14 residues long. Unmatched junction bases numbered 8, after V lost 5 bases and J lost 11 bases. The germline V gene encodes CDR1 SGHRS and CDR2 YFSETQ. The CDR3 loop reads CASSQGQGNPPLHF. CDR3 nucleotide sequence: TGCGCCAGCAGTCAGGGACAGGGCAATCCACCCCTCCACTTT.

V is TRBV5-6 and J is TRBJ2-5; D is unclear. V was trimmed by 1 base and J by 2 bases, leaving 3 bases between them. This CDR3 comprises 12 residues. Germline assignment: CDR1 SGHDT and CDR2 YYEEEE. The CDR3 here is CASSLQQETQYF. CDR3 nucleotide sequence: TGTGCCAGCAGCTTGCAACAAGAGACCCAGTACTTC.

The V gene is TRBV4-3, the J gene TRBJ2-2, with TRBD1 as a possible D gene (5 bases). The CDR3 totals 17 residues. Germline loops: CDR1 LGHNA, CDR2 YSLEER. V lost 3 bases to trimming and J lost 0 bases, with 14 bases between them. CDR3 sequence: CASSHGRTTANTGELFF. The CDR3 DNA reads TGCGCCAGCAGCCATGGCAGGACAACCGCGAACACCGGGGAGCTGTTTTTT.

CDR3 sequence: CASSPGVFYEQYF. The CDR3 DNA reads TGTGCCAGCTCACCAGGGGTATTCTACGAGCAGTACTTC. This chain joins TRBV18 and TRBJ2-7; D remains unclear. This CDR3 spans 13 amino acids. Germline V CDR1 and CDR2: KGHSH, LQKENI. V was shortened by 2 bases and J by 3 bases, with 8 bases between the two germline ends. Full variable domain (remainder filled in from reference TRBV18 and TRBJ2-7): NAGVMQNPRHLVRRRGQEARLRCSPMKGHSHVYWYRQLPEEGLKFMVYLQKENIIDESGMPKERFSAEFPKEGPSILRIQQVVRGDSAAYFCASSPGVFYEQYFGPGTRLTVT.

CDR3 DNA sequence: TGTGCCAGCAGCCCAGACCCAGCGGGGGTGGACACAGATACGCAGTATTTT. Protein sequence: CASSPDPAGVDTDTQYF. V and J are TRBV7-8 and TRBJ2-3; 8 nucleotides agree with TRBD2. In germline, CDR1 is SGHVS, CDR2 FQNEAQ. The CDR3 runs 17 residues. Trimming removed 5 bases from V and 2 bases from J; junction bases left unmatched: 12. Full variable domain (rest looked up from reference TRBV7-8 and TRBJ2-3): GAGVSQSPRYKVAKRGQDVALRCDPISGHVSLFWYQQALGQGPEFLTYFQNEAQLDKSGLPSDRFFAERPEGSVSTLKIQRTQQEDSAVYLCASSPDPAGVDTDTQYFGPGTRLTVL.

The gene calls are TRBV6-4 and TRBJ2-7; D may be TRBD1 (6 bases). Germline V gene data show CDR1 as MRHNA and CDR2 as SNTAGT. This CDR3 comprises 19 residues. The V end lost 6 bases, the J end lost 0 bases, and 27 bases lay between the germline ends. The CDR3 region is CASRPSRLEQGPTSYEQYF. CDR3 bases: TGTGCCAGCAGACCCTCTCGCCTAGAACAGGGTCCGACCTCCTACGAGCAGTACTTC.

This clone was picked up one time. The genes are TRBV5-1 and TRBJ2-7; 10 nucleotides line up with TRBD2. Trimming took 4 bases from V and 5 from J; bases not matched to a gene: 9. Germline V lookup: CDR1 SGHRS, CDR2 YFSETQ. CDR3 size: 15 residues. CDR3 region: CASSLPSGSRHEQYF. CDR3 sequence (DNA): TGCGCCAGCAGCCTCCCTAGCGGGAGTAGACACGAGCAGTACTTC. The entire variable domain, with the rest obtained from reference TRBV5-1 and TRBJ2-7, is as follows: KAGVTQTPRYLIKTRGQQVTLSCSPISGHRSVSWYQQTPGQGLQFLFEYFSETQRNKGNFPGRFSGRQFSNSRSEMNVSTLELGDSALYLCASSLPSGSRHEQYFGPGTRLTVT.

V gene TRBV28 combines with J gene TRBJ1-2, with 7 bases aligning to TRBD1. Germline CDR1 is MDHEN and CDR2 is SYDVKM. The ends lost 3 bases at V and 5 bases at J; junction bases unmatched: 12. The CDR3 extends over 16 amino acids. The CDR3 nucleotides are TGTGCCAGCAGTTTCAGTGGGGAACAGGGGAGGTATGGCTACACCTTC. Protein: CASSFSGEQGRYGYTF.

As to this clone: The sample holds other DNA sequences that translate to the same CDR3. The DNA of the CDR3 is TGTGCCAGCAGCTTAGTAGGCGGCACCTACGAGCAGTACTTC. Translating gives CASSLVGGTYEQYF. The rearrangement links TRBV5-8 to TRBJ2-7, with D uncertain. Germline values: CDR1 SGHTS, CDR2 YDEGEE. This CDR3 contains 14 residues. The V end lost 2 bases, the J end lost 2 bases, and 11 bases lay between the germline ends.

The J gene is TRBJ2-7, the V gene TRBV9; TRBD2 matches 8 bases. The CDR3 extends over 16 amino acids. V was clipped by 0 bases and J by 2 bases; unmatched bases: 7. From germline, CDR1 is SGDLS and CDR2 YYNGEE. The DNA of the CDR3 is TGTGCCAGCAGCGTAGCGGGGGGGCTGTCAACCTACGAGCAGTACTTC. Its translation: CASSVAGGLSTYEQYF.

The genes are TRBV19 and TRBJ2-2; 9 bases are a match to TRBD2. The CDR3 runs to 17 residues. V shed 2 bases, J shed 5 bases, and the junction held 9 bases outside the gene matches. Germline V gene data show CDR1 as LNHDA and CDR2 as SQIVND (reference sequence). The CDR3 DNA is TGTGCCAGTAGTATAAAAGGTAGCGGGGGATCGACCGGGGAGCTGTTTTTT. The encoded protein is CASSIKGSGGSTGELFF.

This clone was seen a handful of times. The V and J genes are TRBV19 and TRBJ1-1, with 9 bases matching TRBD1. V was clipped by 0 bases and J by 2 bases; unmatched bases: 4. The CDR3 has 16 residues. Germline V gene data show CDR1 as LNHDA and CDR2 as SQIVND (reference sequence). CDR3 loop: CASSIDGQGINTEAFF. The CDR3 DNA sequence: TGTGCCAGTAGTATAGATGGACAGGGGATAAACACTGAAGCTTTCTTT.

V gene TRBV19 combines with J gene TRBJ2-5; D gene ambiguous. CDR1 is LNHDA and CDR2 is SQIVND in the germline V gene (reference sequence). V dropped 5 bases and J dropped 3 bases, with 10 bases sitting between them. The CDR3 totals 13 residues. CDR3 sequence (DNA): TGTGCCAGTAGTGCCGAACTGAAAGAGACCCAGTACTTC. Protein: CASSAELKETQYF. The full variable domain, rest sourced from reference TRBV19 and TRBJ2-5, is DGGITQSPKYLFRKEGQNVTLSCEQNLNHDAMYWYRQDPGQGLRLIYYSQIVNDFQKGDIAEGYSVSREKKESFPLTVTSAQKNPTAFYLCASSAELKETQYFGPGTRLLVL.

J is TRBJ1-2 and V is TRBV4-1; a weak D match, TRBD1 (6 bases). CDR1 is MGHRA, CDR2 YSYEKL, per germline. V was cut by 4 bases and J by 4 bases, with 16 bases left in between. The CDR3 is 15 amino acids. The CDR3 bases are TGCGCCAGCAGCCGAGGACAGAGCTCCGTCTATGGCTACACCTTC. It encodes CASSRGQSSVYGYTF.

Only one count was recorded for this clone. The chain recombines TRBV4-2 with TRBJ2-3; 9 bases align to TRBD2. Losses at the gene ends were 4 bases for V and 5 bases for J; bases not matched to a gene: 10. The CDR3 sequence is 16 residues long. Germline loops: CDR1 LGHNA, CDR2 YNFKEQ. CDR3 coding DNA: TGTGCCAGCAGCCGTTCTAGCGGGGACGGTGAAGATACGCAGTATTTT. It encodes CASSRSSGDGEDTQYF.

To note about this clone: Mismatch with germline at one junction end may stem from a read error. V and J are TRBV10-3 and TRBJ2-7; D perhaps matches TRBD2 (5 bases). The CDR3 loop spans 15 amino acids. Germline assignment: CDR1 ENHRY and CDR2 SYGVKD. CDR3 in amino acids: CASSYSPGNPYEQYF. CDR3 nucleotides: TGTGCCAGCAGTTATTCCCCCGGGAACCCCTACGAGCAGTACTTC.

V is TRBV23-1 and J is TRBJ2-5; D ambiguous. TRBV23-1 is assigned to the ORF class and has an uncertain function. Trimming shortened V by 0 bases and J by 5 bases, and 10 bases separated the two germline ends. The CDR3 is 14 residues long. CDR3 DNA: TGCGCCAGCAGTCAATCGCGAACTATGGAGACCCAGTACTTC. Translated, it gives CASSQSRTMETQYF.

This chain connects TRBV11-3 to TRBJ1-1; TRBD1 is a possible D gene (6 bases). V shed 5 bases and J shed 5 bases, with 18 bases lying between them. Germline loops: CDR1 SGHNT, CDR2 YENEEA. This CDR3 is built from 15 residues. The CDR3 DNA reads TGTGCCAGCAGCCCTTACGGCAGGGGTCCAACTGAAGCTTTCTTT. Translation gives CASSPYGRGPTEAFF. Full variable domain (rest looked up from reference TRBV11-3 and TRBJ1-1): EAGVVQSPRYKIIEKKQPVAFWCNPISGHNTLYWYLQNLGQGPELLIRYENEEAVDDSQLPKDRFSAERLKGVDSTLKIQPAELGDSAVYLCASSPYGRGPTEAFFGQGTRLTVV.

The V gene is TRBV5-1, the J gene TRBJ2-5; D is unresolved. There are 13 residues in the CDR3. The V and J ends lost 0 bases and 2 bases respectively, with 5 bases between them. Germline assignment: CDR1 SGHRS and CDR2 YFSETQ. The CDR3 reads CASSLVEQETQYF. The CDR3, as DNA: TGCGCCAGCAGCTTGGTTGAGCAAGAGACCCAGTACTTC.

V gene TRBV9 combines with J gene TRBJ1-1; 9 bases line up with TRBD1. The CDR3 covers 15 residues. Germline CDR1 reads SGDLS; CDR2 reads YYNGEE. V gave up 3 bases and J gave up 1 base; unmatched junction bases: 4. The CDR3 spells CASSDTGGPNTEAFF. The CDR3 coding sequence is TGTGCCAGCAGCGATACAGGGGGCCCGAACACTGAAGCTTTCTTT.